This entry lists 18 T cell receptor beta chains sequenced from one sample in a study of OX40 agonist ivuxolimab in advanced cancers. Method: immunoSEQ multiplex PCR; TCRdb's copy keeps in-frame clones and lacks some. The sample has about 34,000 clones; about 93% are singletons. The specimen comprised CD4+ or CD8+ T cells sorted from blood, sampled in a trial of the OX40 agonist ivuxolimab. The receptors here all came from an adult with an advanced solid tumor such as melanoma, head and neck, liver or kidney cancer.

This clone was detected once. CDR3 DNA: TGTGCCAGTAGTATTAGGCCGTCCGGGGAGCTGTTTTTT. Translating gives CASSIRPSGELFF. This rearrangement joins TRBV19 to TRBJ2-2, with unresolved D. The CDR3 loop spans 13 amino acids. The germline gives CDR1 LNHDA, CDR2 SQIVND (reference sequence). Trimming cost V 3 bases and J 6 bases, with 8 bases left between them.

This rearrangement joins TRBV15 to TRBJ2-1; 8 positions match TRBD1. V trimming: 1 base; J trimming: 8 bases; junction bases outside the gene matches: 4. The CDR3 has 14 amino acids. CDR1 and CDR2 from the germline V gene are LNHNV and YYDKDF (reference sequence). The CDR3 nucleotides are TGTGCCACCAGCAGAGGAGACAGGGGAGATGAGCAGTTCTTC. Amino acid sequence: CATSRGDRGDEQFF.

The chain couples TRBV19 to TRBJ1-5; D ambiguous. Per germline, CDR1 LNHDA and CDR2 SQIVND (reference sequence). The CDR3 is made up of 12 amino acids. Trimming took off 4 bases at V and 5 bases at J, with 6 bases between the two ends. CDR3 in amino acids: CASSKGDQPQHF. CDR3 DNA sequence: TGTGCCAGTAGTAAGGGAGATCAGCCCCAGCATTTT. The variable domain in full, completed from reference TRBV19 and TRBJ1-5, reads DGGITQSPKYLFRKEGQNVTLSCEQNLNHDAMYWYRQDPGQGLRLIYYSQIVNDFQKGDIAEGYSVSREKKESFPLTVTSAQKNPTAFYLCASSKGDQPQHFGDGTRLSIL.

This clone was picked up one time. The gene calls are TRBV4-2 and TRBJ2-3; D call uncertain. Germline CDR1 is LGHNA and CDR2 is YNFKEQ. Deletions cut 0 bases from V and 14 bases from J, with 12 bases between. The CDR3 is 12 amino acids. The chain's CDR3 is CASSQDSVLRYF. CDR3 in DNA: TGTGCCAGCAGCCAAGACTCGGTTTTAAGGTATTTT.

This clone has just a few counts. V usage is TRBV10-3 and J usage is TRBJ1-6; no definite D call. The CDR3 runs to 13 residues. Between the trimmed V and J ends, which lost 3 bases and 10 bases, there was a span of 10 bases. CDR1 is ENHRY, CDR2 SYGVKD, per germline. Here the CDR3 reads CAISEEVSSPLHF. The DNA for the CDR3 is TGTGCCATCAGTGAAGAGGTTAGCTCACCCCTCCACTTT.

The chain has TRBV6-5 and TRBJ1-1; TRBD1 aligns across 7 bases. CDR3 size: 14 residues. V was clipped by 4 bases and J by 4 bases; unmatched bases: 6. Germline V gene data show CDR1 as MNHEY and CDR2 as SVGAGI. CDR3 DNA sequence: TGTGCCAGCAGTTTCCAGACAGGGATCACTGAAGCTTTCTTT. This gives the protein CASSFQTGITEAFF.

CDR3 nucleotides: TGTGCCTGGAGTTCAGGGACAGGGGACTTTACTGGGGCCAACGTCCTGACTTTC. Translating gives CAWSSGTGDFTGANVLTF. This chain links TRBV30 with TRBJ2-6; TRBD1 matches 10 bases. CDR3 length equals 18 residues. V lost 2 bases, J lost 2 bases, and 9 bases stayed unmatched. From germline, CDR1 is GTSNPN and CDR2 SVGIG (reference sequence).

The chain carries TRBV7-3 and TRBJ2-3, with D perhaps matching TRBD1 or TRBD2 (6 bases each). The germline V gene encodes CDR1 SGHTA and CDR2 FQGTGA. Deletions cut 0 bases from V and 4 bases from J, with 14 bases between. The CDR3 is made up of 16 amino acids. The CDR3 here is CASSLTGGRVADTQYF. CDR3 in DNA: TGTGCCAGCAGCTTAACGGGGGGCAGGGTTGCAGATACGCAGTATTTT.

The V gene is TRBV2, the J gene TRBJ1-2; D possibly corresponds to TRBD1 (5 bases). This CDR3 comprises 14 residues. V lost 6 bases and J lost 7, with 18 bases in between. The germline gives CDR1 SNHLY, CDR2 FYNNEI. CDR3 loop: CASRGSGSLGGYTF. The CDR3 region has the DNA TGTGCCAGCAGGGGGTCAGGGTCCCTAGGTGGCTACACCTTC.

The rearrangement uses TRBV28 and TRBJ1-2; D perhaps matches TRBD1 (6 bases). The CDR3 is made up of 14 amino acids. The germline CDR1 and CDR2 sequences are MDHEN and SYDVKM. V was shortened by 7 bases and J by 1 base, with 13 bases between the two germline ends. CDR3 in DNA: TGTGCCAGCATAGGGGGGGCAAATAACTATGGCTACACCTTC. Amino acid sequence: CASIGGANNYGYTF.

The chain uses TRBV4-3 and TRBJ2-3, with D perhaps matching TRBD2 (7 bases). CDR3 length: 17 amino acids. From germline, CDR1 is LGHNA and CDR2 YSLEER. Trimming removed 5 bases from V and 2 bases from J, with 20 bases in between. CDR3 sequence (DNA): TGCGCCAGCAGCTTCAGAGGGCGGGGGCCGGCCACAGATACGCAGTATTTT. This gives the protein CASSFRGRGPATDTQYF.

The chain uses TRBV11-2 and TRBJ2-3, with D tentatively TRBD2 (5 bases). Per germline, CDR1 SGHAT and CDR2 FQNNGV. The ends were cut back, 4 bases at V and 2 bases at J, with 22 bases in the middle. The CDR3 runs 18 residues. The CDR3 region is CASSSIYRAGLNTDTQYF. In DNA form, the CDR3 reads TGTGCCAGCAGCTCCATTTACCGGGCCGGACTTAACACAGATACGCAGTATTTT.

This rearrangement joins TRBV5-5 to TRBJ1-5; D may be TRBD1 (5 bases). CDR1 SGHKS and CDR2 YYEKEE come from the germline V gene (reference sequence). The CDR3 has 17 amino acids. V was cut by 0 bases and J by 1 base, with 14 bases left in between. The CDR3 protein is CASSLAPRVVSNQPQHF. The CDR3 DNA follows: TGTGCCAGCAGCTTGGCACCCAGGGTGGTAAGCAATCAGCCCCAGCATTTT.

This clone was counted a single time. V and J are TRBV29-1 and TRBJ1-4, with TRBD1 identical over 9 bases. This CDR3 has 15 amino acids. CDR1 SQVTM and CDR2 ANQGSEA come from the germline V gene. V shed 0 bases and J 7 bases; nucleotides not matched to a gene: 6. CDR3: CSVEDPDRGGEKLFF. CDR3 DNA sequence: TGCAGCGTTGAAGACCCGGACAGGGGAGGTGAAAAACTGTTTTTT.

This clone appeared once. This rearrangement joins TRBV27 to TRBJ2-7, with D perhaps being TRBD1 or TRBD2 (5 bases each). The CDR3 consists of 11 residues. Between the trimmed V and J ends, which lost 6 bases and 8 bases, there was a span of 11 bases. Germline V gene lookup returns CDR1 MNHEY and CDR2 SMNVEV (reference sequence). CDR3 nucleotide sequence: TGTGCCAGCAGCCTACCGGGACAGCAGTACTTC. It yields the protein CASSLPGQQYF.

This chain joins TRBV27 and TRBJ2-1, with D uncertain. The V end was cut by 6 bases, the J end by 2 bases, with 5 bases between. There are 12 residues in the CDR3. Germline CDR1 MNHEY, CDR2 SMNVEV (reference sequence). The DNA of the CDR3 is TGTGCCAGCAGCGGGCCCTACAATGAGCAGTTCTTC. Translating gives CASSGPYNEQFF.

On this clone: An end of the junction differs from the germline gene, which may be a read error. The chain is built from TRBV7-7 and TRBJ1-2; D uncertain. Germline V gene sequence: CDR1 SSHAT, CDR2 FNYEAQ (reference sequence). CDR3 length: 15 residues. The CDR3 bases are TGTGCTAGCACCTTCCCCTCAGAGACCCCCTATGGCTACACCTTC. Translating it yields CASTFPSETPYGYTF.

This clone occurred a few times. Within the sample, other DNA sequences also encode this same CDR3. The chain joins TRBV11-2 to TRBJ2-7, with unresolved D. CDR3 size: 11 residues. Trimming took off 4 bases at V and 3 bases at J, with 4 bases between the two ends. The germline V gene encodes CDR1 SGHAT and CDR2 FQNNGV. CDR3 nucleotide sequence: TGTGCCAGCAGCTCCCACTACGAGCAGTACTTC. This encodes CASSSHYEQYF.